These T cell receptor beta chains were read from a single sample in a study. A single record per CDR3 protein comes from TCRdb applying MiXCR to the 5' RACE reads. The repertoire includes approximately 60,000 distinct CDR3 sequences, about 26% of them detected once, and around 2.1% sits in the top ten. The sample was tumor-infiltrating Tregs sorted from the breast tumor. These receptors all stem from a female donor with breast cancer. Each CDR3 is given with its conserved first and last residue. A D gene is named only where the DNA matches it firmly. The size of a clone is reported for some rows only, either as once, few or many, or as a class for expanded clones.

CDR3aa,CDR3nt,d_gene,abundance,j_gene,v_gene
CASRPRDRAYEQYF,TGTGCCAGCAGACCTCGGGACAGGGCTTACGAGCAGTACTTC,TRBD1,.,TRBJ2-7,TRBV27
CASSLAMDSSQYF,TGCGCCAGCAGCTTGGCCATGGACTCCTCGCAGTATTTT,.,.,TRBJ2-3,TRBV5-1
CASSYPPGQGINEQFF,TGTGCCAGCAGCTATCCACCGGGACAGGGGATCAATGAGCAGTTCTTC,TRBD1,many,TRBJ2-1,TRBV9
CASSQGRTVEAFF,TGCGCCAGCAGCCAGGGAAGGACGGTCGAAGCTTTCTTT,.,few,TRBJ1-1,TRBV4-1
CASSGYPRLVGETQYF,TGTGCCAGCAGTGGGTATCCAAGACTAGTTGGGGAGACCCAGTACTTC,.,.,TRBJ2-5,TRBV2
CASSVSGPRGEQYF,TGTGCCAGCAGTGTCTCCGGGCCTCGGGGCGAGCAGTACTTC,.,.,TRBJ2-7,TRBV12-3/TRBV12-4
CASSSQGTSTDTQYF,TGTGCCAGCAGCTCCCAAGGGACCAGCACAGATACGCAGTATTTT,.,.,TRBJ2-3,TRBV7-2
CASQWTEGLEETQYF,TGCGCCAGCCAATGGACAGAGGGCTTGGAAGAGACCCAGTACTTC,.,few,TRBJ2-5,TRBV5-1
CASSAFLGVDQPQHF,TGTGCCAGCAGCGCTTTTTTAGGGGTGGATCAGCCCCAGCATTTT,.,.,TRBJ1-5,TRBV7-6
CASRRETTDTQYF,TGCGCCAGCAGGCGGGAGACCACAGATACGCAGTATTTT,TRBD2,few,TRBJ2-3,TRBV5-1
CASSQMGQGSNEQFF,TGTGCCAGCAGTCAAATGGGACAGGGGTCCAATGAGCAGTTCTTC,TRBD1,once,TRBJ2-1,TRBV2
CASSLRPWTGELFF,TGTGCCAGCAGCTTAAGGCCGTGGACCGGGGAGCTGTTTTTT,.,few,TRBJ2-2,TRBV7-9
CAWSRTGSSYNEQFF,TGTGCCTGGAGTCGGACAGGCAGCTCCTACAATGAGCAGTTCTTC,TRBD1,few,TRBJ2-1,TRBV30
CASSHTGDTNYGYTF,TGTGCCAGCAGCCATACAGGGGACACTAACTATGGCTACACCTTC,TRBD1,.,TRBJ1-2,TRBV7-2
CASSDSGREVDTQYF,TGTGCCAGCAGCGATAGCGGGAGAGAGGTAGATACGCAGTATTTT,TRBD2,.,TRBJ2-3,TRBV7-9
CASSIAGGLQETQYF,TGTGCCAGCTCAATTGCGGGGGGTCTACAAGAGACCCAGTACTTC,TRBD2,.,TRBJ2-5,TRBV18
CASSWGLAGGHSYNEQFF,TGTGCCAGCAGCTGGGGACTAGCGGGGGGTCATTCCTACAATGAGCAGTTCTTC,TRBD2,.,TRBJ2-1,TRBV7-8
CASRFETSHIQYF,TGTGCCAGCCGTTTTGAGACTAGTCACATTCAGTACTTC,.,.,TRBJ2-4,TRBV6-1
CASSERLLAKNIQYF,TGTGCCAGCAGTGAACGACTTTTAGCCAAAAACATTCAGTACTTC,.,.,TRBJ2-4,TRBV28
CASSHYMAGGPPNTGELFF,TGCGCCAGCAGCCATTACATGGCGGGGGGGCCTCCGAACACCGGGGAGCTGTTTTTT,TRBD2,once,TRBJ2-2,TRBV4-1
CASSQDPIRQGSTDTQYF,TGTGCCAGCAGCCAAGATCCTATCCGACAGGGAAGCACAGATACGCAGTATTTT,TRBD1,few,TRBJ2-3,TRBV4-2
CASSLETVYGYTF,TGTGCCAGCAGCTTAGAGACAGTCTATGGCTACACCTTC,.,few,TRBJ1-2,TRBV7-2
CASSPPGQGARGTEAFF,TGTGCCAGCTCACCACCGGGACAGGGGGCGAGGGGCACTGAAGCTTTCTTT,TRBD1,.,TRBJ1-1,TRBV18
CASSARQRGTSYGYTF,TGTGCCAGCAGTGCGAGACAGAGGGGGACTAGCTATGGCTACACCTTC,.,.,TRBJ1-2,TRBV6-1
CASSAGTAAGYTF,TGTGCCAGCAGCGCCGGGACAGCCGCGGGCTACACCTTC,TRBD1,.,TRBJ1-2,TRBV2
CANSPRLAGGSGANVLTF,TGTGCCAACAGCCCCCGACTAGCGGGGGGCTCTGGGGCCAACGTCCTGACTTTC,TRBD2,.,TRBJ2-6,TRBV9
CASSEAQQGFERSF,TGTGCCAGCAGTGAAGCACAACAGGGTTTTGAGCGGTCCTTC,.,.,TRBJ2-1,TRBV2
CASTGSGLGDQYF,TGTGCCAGCACTGGGAGCGGGCTCGGTGACCAGTACTTC,.,few,TRBJ2-5,TRBV6-5
CAGSSRLYSYNEQFF,TGTGCCGGCAGCTCCCGACTTTACTCCTACAATGAGCAGTTCTTC,.,.,TRBJ2-1,TRBV7-2
CASSLDRANNSPLHF,TGTGCCAGCAGCTTAGATAGGGCGAATAATTCACCCCTCCACTTT,.,.,TRBJ1-6,TRBV7-8
CAWSVRAGMNTEALF,TGTGCCTGGAGTGTTAGGGCAGGCATGAACACTGAAGCTCTCTTT,.,.,TRBJ1-1,TRBV30
CASEIGAWTNSPLHF,TGTGCCAGCGAAATCGGGGCCTGGACAAATTCACCCCTCCACTTT,.,few,TRBJ1-6,TRBV6-6
CASSPGSGLNTEAFF,TGTGCCAGCAGTCCCGGGTCAGGGCTGAACACTGAAGCTTTCTTT,.,.,TRBJ1-1,TRBV6-2/TRBV6-3
CASSSQPGGEVSGTQYF,TGTGCCAGCAGCTCTCAGCCGGGCGGGGAAGTGTCTGGGACCCAGTACTTC,.,few,TRBJ2-5,TRBV7-8
CASSRVLYGYTF,TGTGCCAGCAGCAGGGTCCTCTATGGCTACACCTTC,.,many,TRBJ1-2,TRBV6-1
CASTGGSQPQHF,TGTGCCAGCACAGGGGGGAGCCAGCCCCAGCATTTT,TRBD1,few,TRBJ1-5,TRBV2
CASSIANEQYF,TGTGCCAGCAGTATCGCGAACGAGCAGTACTTC,.,few,TRBJ2-7,TRBV27
CASSTGSSYEQYF,TGCGCCAGCAGCACAGGGAGCTCCTACGAGCAGTACTTC,.,.,TRBJ2-7,TRBV5-1
CSARVGGSNTGELFF,TGCAGTGCTAGAGTCGGGGGTTCGAACACCGGGGAGCTGTTTTTT,.,many,TRBJ2-2,TRBV20-1
CASSGRDTDTQYF,TGTGCCAGCAGTGGCAGGGATACAGATACGCAGTATTTT,.,few,TRBJ2-3,TRBV25-1
CASSPHTGEAFF,TGCGCCAGCAGCCCTCACACAGGGGAAGCTTTCTTT,.,.,TRBJ1-1,TRBV4-1
CASSLQEAGLYGYTF,TGTGCCAGCAGCTTACAAGAGGCAGGGTTATATGGCTACACCTTC,.,.,TRBJ1-2,TRBV7-2
CASSSSGRVVIQYF,TGTGCCAGCAGTTCTAGCGGGAGGGTGGTCATTCAGTACTTC,TRBD2,.,TRBJ2-4,TRBV6-1
CASSFGGAWVGETQYF,TGTGCCAGCAGTTTCGGGGGGGCTTGGGTAGGAGAGACCCAGTACTTC,TRBD2,.,TRBJ2-5,TRBV27
CASSYTADRYETEAFF,TGTGCCAGCAGTTACACAGCCGACAGGTACGAGACTGAAGCTTTCTTT,.,many,TRBJ1-1,TRBV6-2/TRBV6-3
CSASPGGVTGELFF,TGCAGTGCTAGTCCGGGAGGGGTCACCGGGGAGCTGTTTTTT,TRBD2,few,TRBJ2-2,TRBV20-1
CASSHGTSEETQYF,TGTGCCAGCAGCCACGGGACTAGCGAAGAGACCCAGTACTTC,TRBD2,many,TRBJ2-5,TRBV9
CASSLEYWEGEAFF,TGTGCCAGCAGCTTAGAATATTGGGAGGGCGAAGCTTTCTTT,.,.,TRBJ1-1,TRBV7-2
CSAFGPNNEQFF,TGCAGTGCTTTTGGGCCTAACAATGAGCAGTTCTTC,.,.,TRBJ2-1,TRBV20-1
CASSFNFQETQYF,TGTGCCAGCAGCTTTAATTTTCAAGAGACCCAGTACTTC,.,few,TRBJ2-5,TRBV7-9
CASSWERYAYEQYF,TGTGCCAGCAGCTGGGAGAGGTACGCCTACGAGCAGTACTTC,.,.,TRBJ2-7,TRBV11-2
CASIGGRDYEQYF,TGTGCCAGCATAGGAGGGAGGGACTACGAGCAGTACTTC,TRBD2,.,TRBJ2-7,TRBV6-1
CASSLRPPGDSAFGEQYF,TGCGCCAGCAGCTTGAGGCCCCCAGGGGATTCAGCCTTTGGCGAGCAGTACTTC,.,.,TRBJ2-7,TRBV5-1
CASSLGTATYGYTF,TGCGCCAGCAGCTTGGGGACAGCCACCTATGGCTACACCTTC,.,.,TRBJ1-2,TRBV5-1
CATSWTGYEQYF,TGTGCCACTTCTTGGACAGGATACGAGCAGTACTTC,TRBD1,many,TRBJ2-7,TRBV6-2/TRBV6-3
CASSLDYSAQYF,TGTGCCAGCAGCTTGGACTACTCAGCGCAGTACTTC,.,few,TRBJ2-7,TRBV5-4
CASSQRQGRNTIYF,TGTGCCAGCAGCCAAAGACAGGGCAGAAACACCATATATTTT,TRBD1,many,TRBJ1-3,TRBV7-2
CASSLEQYTGELFF,TGCGCCAGCAGCTTGGAACAGTACACCGGGGAGCTGTTTTTT,.,.,TRBJ2-2,TRBV5-1
CASSGDWQQETQYF,TGTGCCAGCAGTGGGGACTGGCAACAAGAGACCCAGTACTTC,.,.,TRBJ2-5,TRBV2
CASSPRGPGYEQYF,TGTGCCAGCAGCCCCAGGGGTCCTGGCTACGAGCAGTACTTC,.,.,TRBJ2-7,TRBV4-2